This T cell receptor (beta chain) was sequenced for a study of blood T cell repertoires in COVID-19. Data came from immunoSEQ multiplex PCR; TCRdb stores just in-frame clones and leaves some out. The table includes a few hundred thousand clones, over 80% detected once. This CDR3 comprises 13 residues. V lost 9 bases and J 4 bases, leaving 14 bases between the germline ends. Germline assignment: CDR1 SGHNT and CDR2 YYREEE (reference sequence). The sequenced sample consisted of peripheral blood. This sequence joins TRBV5-4 and TRBJ2-1, with D possibly being TRBD1 (5 bases). The receptor's source is a man between 60 and 75 years old who had recovered from COVID-19. CDR3 DNA sequence: TGTGCCATAACAGGAGTTATGTACAATGAGCAGTTCTTC. Amino acid sequence: CAITGVMYNEQFF. The full variable domain, completed using reference TRBV5-4 and TRBJ2-1, is ETGVTQSPTHLIKTRGQQVTLRCSSQSGHNTVSWYQQALGQGPQFIFQYYREEENGRGNFPPRFSGLQFPNYSSELNVNALELDDSALYLCAITGVMYNEQFFGPGTRLTVL.